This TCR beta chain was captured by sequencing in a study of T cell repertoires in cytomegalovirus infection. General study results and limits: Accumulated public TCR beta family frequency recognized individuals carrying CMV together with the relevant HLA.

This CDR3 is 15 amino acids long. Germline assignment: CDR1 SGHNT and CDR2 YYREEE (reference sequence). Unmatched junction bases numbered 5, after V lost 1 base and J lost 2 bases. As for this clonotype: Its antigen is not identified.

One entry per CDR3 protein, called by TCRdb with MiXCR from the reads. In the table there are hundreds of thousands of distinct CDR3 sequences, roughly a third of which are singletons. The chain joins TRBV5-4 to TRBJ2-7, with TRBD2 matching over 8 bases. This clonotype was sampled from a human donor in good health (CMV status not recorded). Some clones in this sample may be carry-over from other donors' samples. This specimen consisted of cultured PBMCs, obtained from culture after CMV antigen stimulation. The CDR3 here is CASSLSGGFTYEQYF. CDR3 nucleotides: TGTGCCAGCAGCTTGTCGGGGGGGTTTACCTACGAGCAGTACTTC.